Below are 9 T cell receptor beta chains sequenced from a single sample in a study of blood T cell repertoires in COVID-19. Profiling relied on immunoSEQ multiplex PCR, and the TCRdb table lists in-frame clones only, not all of them. Among some 200,000 clones listed, around nine tenths were seen once. The sequenced sample was peripheral blood. The receptor set was obtained from a man between 50 and 59 years old with COVID-19, enrolled during active disease.

The rearrangement joins TRBV6-1 to TRBJ2-5; maybe TRBD1 (5 bases). The CDR3 is 12 amino acids. Trimming took off 6 bases at V and 5 bases at J, with 10 bases between the two ends. Germline lookup yields CDR1 MNHNS and CDR2 SASEGT. The CDR3: CASSRDVETQYF. CDR3 nucleotide sequence: TGTGCCAGCAGCAGGGATGTGGAGACCCAGTACTTC.

The chain joins TRBV7-2 to TRBJ2-3; no definite D call. CDR3 length: 16 amino acids. V shed 2 bases and J shed 0 bases, with 12 bases lying between them. Germline V gives CDR1 SGHTA, CDR2 FQGNSA. The CDR3 reads CASSLNSRGSTDTQYF. The DNA of the CDR3 is TGTGCCAGCAGCTTAAATAGTCGCGGAAGCACAGATACGCAGTATTTT. Variable domain in full (rest from reference TRBV7-2 and TRBJ2-3): GAGVSQSPSNKVTEKGKDVELRCDPISGHTALYWYRQSLGQGLEFLIYFQGNSAPDKSGLPSDRFSAERTGGSVSTLTIQRTQQEDSAVYLCASSLNSRGSTDTQYFGPGTRLTVL.

The chain has TRBV3-1 (or the pseudogene TRBV3-2) and TRBJ2-1, with D unresolved. The CDR3 length is 14 residues. V lost 0 bases and J lost 5, with 8 bases in between. Germline lookup yields CDR1 LGHDT and CDR2 YNNKEL (reference sequence). In DNA, the CDR3 is TGTGCCAGCAGCCAAGAGGGCGCAAACAATGAGCAGTTCTTC. Translated: CASSQEGANNEQFF.

The V and J genes are TRBV5-1 and TRBJ1-2; D remains ambiguous. V was trimmed by 0 bases and J by 4 bases, leaving 10 bases between them. The germline CDR1 and CDR2 sequences are SGHRS and YFSETQ. CDR3 length equals 14 residues. The DNA for the CDR3 is TGCGCCAGCAGCTTGGAGCCGGGGAGCTATGGCTACACCTTC. This translates into CASSLEPGSYGYTF.

Details on this clone: The identical CDR3 is also encoded by other nucleotide sequences in the sample. V and J are TRBV5-4 and TRBJ1-3, with D unclear. V was shortened by 1 base and J by 0 bases, with 5 bases between the two germline ends. Per germline, CDR1 SGHNT and CDR2 YYREEE (reference sequence). This CDR3 region has 14 residues. The CDR3: CASSLSGSGNTIYF. The CDR3 coding sequence is TGTGCCAGCAGCTTGAGCGGCTCTGGAAACACCATATATTTT.

The chain carries TRBV7-3 and TRBJ2-2; 10 bases are a match to TRBD2. From germline, CDR1 is SGHTA and CDR2 FQGTGA. V gave up 4 bases and J gave up 6 bases; unmatched junction bases: 8. The CDR3 runs 16 residues. For the CDR3, the DNA is TGTGCCAGCAGCTCGGAACCTCTAGCGGGAGCCGGGGAGCTGTTTTTT. The encoded protein is CASSSEPLAGAGELFF.

A remark on this clone: Other DNA sequences in the sample encode the same CDR3. The DNA for the CDR3 is TGTGCCAGCAGCCTCGATAGACAAGAGACCCAGTACTTC. Amino acids: CASSLDRQETQYF. The rearrangement links TRBV7-6 to TRBJ2-5, with D hard to call. Germline CDR1 SGHVS, CDR2 FNYEAQ. V was cut by 5 bases and J by 2 bases, with 9 bases left in between. The CDR3 sequence is 13 residues long.

The chain combines TRBV20-1 with TRBJ2-1; 7 bases are shared with TRBD2. The germline gives CDR1 DFQATT, CDR2 SNEGSKA (reference sequence). J was trimmed by 2 bases and V by 3 bases; bases with no gene match: 4. The CDR3 has 14 residues. Here the CDR3 reads CSASSLATYNEQFF. The CDR3 DNA is TGCAGTGCTAGTTCACTAGCGACCTACAATGAGCAGTTCTTC.

The chain carries TRBV7-9 and TRBJ2-1; 7 bases are shared with TRBD1. The CDR3 is 12 residues long. The trim removed 5 bases at V and 10 bases at J, leaving 5 bases unmatched. Germline V gives CDR1 SEHNR, CDR2 FQNEAQ (reference sequence). The DNA for the CDR3 is TGTGCCAGCAGCGAGGGGGCCCGGGAGCAGTTCTTC. Amino acids: CASSEGAREQFF.